This TCR beta chain is from a study of blood T cell repertoires in COVID-19. Turning to the study itself: Specimens from acute and convalescent COVID-19 originated in the United States, Italy and Spain. T cells, B-cell-depleted T cells, or PBMCs provided the cDNA or gDNA that served as material.

The V gene end was trimmed by 5 bases and the J gene end by 6 bases; junction bases not matched to a gene: 9. In germline, CDR1 is MDHEN, CDR2 SYDVKM. CDR3 length: 15 residues. In the original analysis: Estimation of nucleated cell counts relied on the amplification of reference gene primers. The table came from immunoSEQ multiplex PCR; TCRdb's copy has only in-frame clones and leaves some out. The V and J calls and clone size were taken over from that table, and D and trimming were inferred from the DNA. The data show about 60,000 clones, with about 91% seen just once and approximately 17% held by the top ten.

This receptor was taken from a woman older than 75 with active COVID-19. Material: peripheral blood. The chain combines TRBV28 with TRBJ2-3; 9 bases align to TRBD2. The chain's CDR3 is CASSPRTSVGDTQYF. CDR3 sequence (DNA): TGTGCCAGCAGTCCCCGGACTAGCGTGGGGGATACGCAGTATTTT.